This entry lists 24 T cell receptor beta chains sequenced from one sample in a study of OX40 agonist ivuxolimab in advanced cancers. This table comes from immunoSEQ multiplex PCR, and its TCRdb copy is limited to in-frame clones, with some not included. The data show tens of thousands of clones, with 75% to 85% seen just once and 3.1% held by the top ten. The sequenced sample was CD4+ or CD8+ T cells sorted from blood, obtained in a trial of the OX40 agonist ivuxolimab. The receptor source for this set is an adult with an advanced solid tumor such as melanoma, head and neck, liver or kidney cancer.

This clone was counted between two and nine times. This chain uses TRBV11-1 with TRBJ1-1, with 7 bases fitting TRBD1. The CDR3 has 16 residues. Germline trimming cut 0 bases from V and 1 base from J; bases unmatched to any gene: 5. Germline lookup yields CDR1 SGHAT and CDR2 FQDESV (reference sequence). CDR3 nucleotides: TGTGCCAGCAGCTTAGCTCGACAGGGATCGAACACTGAAGCTTTCTTT. It is translated as CASSLARQGSNTEAFF.

V is TRBV30 and J is TRBJ2-3, with 9 bases lining up with TRBD2. The length of the CDR3 is 20 residues. Germline assignment: CDR1 GTSNPN and CDR2 SVGIG (reference sequence). The V gene end was trimmed by 0 bases and the J gene end by 9 bases; junction bases not matched to a gene: 25. CDR3 sequence reads: CAWSVNRSSGKLHARRTQYF. The CDR3 DNA is TGTGCCTGGAGTGTAAATAGGTCTAGCGGGAAACTGCATGCACGTAGAACGCAGTATTTT.

V and J are TRBV4-1 and TRBJ1-2, with 9 bases aligning to TRBD1. Germline loops: CDR1 MGHRA, CDR2 YSYEKL. V lost 4 bases to trimming and J lost 4 bases; unmatched junction nucleotides: 7. This CDR3 is 15 amino acids long. This CDR3 reads CASSRGQGGIYGYTF. CDR3 bases: TGCGCCAGCAGCCGGGGACAGGGTGGGATCTATGGCTACACCTTC.

The chain couples TRBV18 to TRBJ2-7; the D gene is possibly TRBD1 (5 bases). V lost 4 bases to trimming and J lost 0 bases, with 10 bases between them. The germline gives CDR1 KGHSH, CDR2 LQKENI. CDR3 length equals 14 residues. The CDR3, as DNA: TGTGCCAGCTCACGGTCAGGGATCTCCTACGAGCAGTACTTC. Encoded protein: CASSRSGISYEQYF.

The genes are TRBV5-6 and TRBJ2-7, with TRBD1 identical over 11 bases. V gave up 5 bases and J gave up 8 bases; unmatched junction bases: 9. This CDR3 spans 14 amino acids. Germline CDR1 reads SGHDT; CDR2 reads YYEEEE. Here the CDR3 reads CASRGTGGVGQQYF. The CDR3 DNA sequence: TGTGCCAGCAGGGGGACAGGGGGTGTGGGCCAGCAGTACTTC.

V usage is TRBV9 and J usage is TRBJ1-6; TRBD1 might be the D (5 bases). Germline V gives CDR1 SGDLS, CDR2 YYNGEE. Trimming shortened V by 4 bases and J by 11 bases, and 19 bases separated the two germline ends. The CDR3 spans 15 residues. CDR3 in DNA: TGTGCCAGCAGCCCCCGGGACCGCGGGGGAGCACCCCTCCACTTT. As protein: CASSPRDRGGAPLHF.

This chain joins TRBV6-5 and TRBJ2-3, with 12 bases fitting TRBD2. This CDR3 has 14 amino acids. V lost 7 bases, J lost 8 bases, and 7 bases stayed unmatched. CDR1 is MNHEY and CDR2 is SVGAGI in the germline V gene. This CDR3 reads CASNLAGGPGTQYF. For the CDR3, the DNA is TGTGCCAGCAATCTAGCGGGAGGGCCGGGTACGCAGTATTTT.

This clone appeared a single time. The chain is built from TRBV18 and TRBJ1-1; D call uncertain. Trimming took off 4 bases at V and 0 bases at J, with 3 bases between the two ends. This CDR3 comprises 12 residues. The germline gives CDR1 KGHSH, CDR2 LQKENI. The CDR3: CASSLMNTEAFF. CDR3 sequence (DNA): TGTGCCAGCTCACTTATGAACACTGAAGCTTTCTTT.

This clone has more than one count but fewer than ten. The rearrangement uses TRBV9 and TRBJ2-5; 7 positions agree with TRBD2. CDR1 SGDLS and CDR2 YYNGEE come from the germline V gene. V was clipped by 3 bases and J by 4 bases; unmatched bases: 3. This CDR3 spans 13 amino acids. As DNA, the CDR3 is TGTGCCAGCAGCGCCATAGCGGGAGAGACCCAGTACTTC. This gives the protein CASSAIAGETQYF.

J is TRBJ2-2 and V is TRBV9; D perhaps matches TRBD2 (5 bases). V was clipped by 4 bases and J by 6 bases, with 10 bases between them. The CDR3 has 13 amino acids. The germline V gene encodes CDR1 SGDLS and CDR2 YYNGEE. This CDR3 is CASSPDWPGELFF. CDR3 coding DNA: TGTGCCAGCAGCCCGGACTGGCCCGGGGAGCTGTTTTTT.

The genes are TRBV11-2 and TRBJ2-3; D gene uncertain. This CDR3 is 11 amino acids long. Germline V gives CDR1 SGHAT, CDR2 FQNNGV. Trimming removed 1 base at V and 4 bases at J, with 0 bases between. CDR3 protein: CASSLADTQYF. CDR3 sequence (DNA): TGTGCCAGCAGCTTAGCAGATACGCAGTATTTT. Combining the CDR3 with reference TRBV11-2 and TRBJ2-3 gives the whole variable domain EAGVAQSPRYKIIEKRQSVAFWCNPISGHATLYWYQQILGQGPKLLIQFQNNGVVDDSQLPKDRFSAERLKGVDSTLKIQPAKLEDSAVYLCASSLADTQYFGPGTRLTVL.

The chain couples TRBV18 to TRBJ2-7, with 8 bases matching TRBD1. CDR3 length: 16 residues. Germline V CDR1 and CDR2: KGHSH, LQKENI. Germline trimming cut 3 bases from V and 7 bases from J; bases unmatched to any gene: 14. Here the CDR3 reads CASSPNRQGHWGEQYF. The CDR3 DNA follows: TGTGCCAGCTCACCTAATCGACAGGGGCACTGGGGGGAGCAGTACTTC.

This chain uses TRBV7-9 with TRBJ2-7; no reliable D call. The germline CDR1 and CDR2 sequences are SEHNR and FQNEAQ (reference sequence). This CDR3 spans 13 amino acids. V lost 1 base to trimming and J lost 5 bases, with 9 bases between them. CDR3 sequence: CASSLGHINEQYF. CDR3 DNA sequence: TGTGCCAGCAGCTTAGGCCACATTAACGAGCAGTACTTC.

The V gene is TRBV28, the J gene TRBJ2-3; 9 bases align to TRBD2. Germline V CDR1 and CDR2: MDHEN, SYDVKM. The CDR3 has 16 residues. The V segment lost 6 bases and the J segment 9 bases; nucleotides outside the gene matches: 16. CDR3 loop: CASSPTGGRGFTTQYF. The CDR3 DNA reads TGTGCCAGCAGCCCGACGGGCGGGAGGGGGTTTACAACGCAGTATTTT.

This rearrangement joins TRBV6-5 to TRBJ2-3, with a tentative D call TRBD1 (6 bases). Germline values: CDR1 MNHEY, CDR2 SVGAGI. Trimming stripped 6 bases from V and 8 bases from J, with 12 bases between. This CDR3 spans 12 amino acids. CDR3: CASSHRGGTQYF. CDR3 coding DNA: TGTGCCAGCAGCCACAGAGGGGGTACGCAGTATTTT.

J is TRBJ2-7 and V is TRBV28; D ambiguous. Trimming took 3 bases from V and 2 from J, leaving 11 bases between them. This CDR3 is built from 14 residues. Germline V CDR1 and CDR2: MDHEN, SYDVKM. CDR3 coding DNA: TGTGCCAGCAGTTTGGAGTCGAGGACCTACGAGCAGTACTTC. Translated, it gives CASSLESRTYEQYF.

The chain links TRBV30 to TRBJ1-2; no clear D. The CDR3 has 14 residues. The germline V gene encodes CDR1 GTSNPN and CDR2 SVGIG (reference sequence). V shed 0 bases and J shed 6 bases, with 14 bases lying between them. The chain's CDR3 is CAWSVWESPDGYTF. The CDR3 DNA is TGTGCCTGGAGTGTCTGGGAGAGCCCGGATGGCTACACCTTC.

The chain links TRBV5-4 to TRBJ2-3; D is uncertain. The CDR3 contains 14 residues. Germline V gene lookup returns CDR1 SGHNT and CDR2 YYREEE (reference sequence). Trimming removed 4 bases from V and 0 bases from J, with 9 bases in between. The CDR3 reads CASSLDSSTDTQYF. In DNA, the CDR3 is TGTGCCAGCAGCCTGGATTCGAGCACAGATACGCAGTATTTT.

The chain employs TRBV9 and TRBJ2-1, with a possible D match to TRBD2 (5 bases). V lost 0 bases and J 0 bases, leaving 22 bases between the germline ends. The CDR3 runs to 20 residues. Germline V gene lookup returns CDR1 SGDLS and CDR2 YYNGEE. This chain's CDR3 is CASSVAGLAVTPSSYNEQFF. The CDR3 DNA reads as TGTGCCAGCAGCGTAGCCGGGCTAGCTGTAACCCCGAGCTCCTACAATGAGCAGTTCTTC.

The chain links TRBV2 to TRBJ1-5, with TRBD1 as a possible D gene (6 bases). V was clipped by 6 bases and J by 1 base, with 19 bases between them. The CDR3 covers 17 residues. The germline CDR1 and CDR2 sequences are SNHLY and FYNNEI. CDR3 amino acids: CASREGWGQSSNQPQHF. CDR3 DNA: TGTGCCAGCAGGGAGGGCTGGGGGCAGTCGAGCAATCAGCCCCAGCATTTT.

For the CDR3, the DNA is TGCAGCGTTGCTAACAGGGACGTCCACGAGCAGTACTTC. Residues: CSVANRDVHEQYF. The chain joins TRBV29-1 to TRBJ2-7; a weak D match, TRBD1 (6 bases). The V gene's germline CDR1 is SQVTM and CDR2 ANQGSEA. The V end lost 4 bases, the J end lost 5 bases, and 15 bases lay between the germline ends. The CDR3 is made up of 13 amino acids.

The chain has TRBV18 and TRBJ2-7, with 7 positions matching TRBD1. The CDR3 length is 14 residues. Per germline, CDR1 KGHSH and CDR2 LQKENI. V was clipped by 9 bases and J by 2 bases; unmatched bases: 10. The CDR3 DNA is TGTGCCAGTTCAACAGGGGCCCTAACCTACGAGCAGTACTTC. Translated: CASSTGALTYEQYF. The whole variable domain, remainder taken from reference TRBV18 and TRBJ2-7, is NAGVMQNPRHLVRRRGQEARLRCSPMKGHSHVYWYRQLPEEGLKFMVYLQKENIIDESGMPKERFSAEFPKEGPSILRIQQVVRGDSAAYFCASSTGALTYEQYFGPGTRLTVT.

This chain links TRBV7-8 with TRBJ2-2; D not certain. CDR1 is SGHVS and CDR2 is FQNEAQ in the germline V gene. V lost 4 bases and J lost 8, with 11 bases in between. CDR3 size: 13 residues. The CDR3 here is CASSSSAAGELFF. CDR3 DNA sequence: TGTGCCAGCAGCTCTTCTGCAGCTGGGGAGCTGTTTTTT.

The genes are TRBV18 and TRBJ1-1; a weak D match, TRBD1 (6 bases). V shed 2 bases and J shed 4 bases, with 11 bases lying between them. The germline gives CDR1 KGHSH, CDR2 LQKENI. The CDR3 spans 14 residues. CDR3 sequence reads: CASSPTGIFTEAFF. The CDR3 region has the DNA TGTGCCAGCTCACCAACAGGGATCTTCACTGAAGCTTTCTTT. Filled out from reference TRBV18 and TRBJ1-1, the complete variable domain reads NAGVMQNPRHLVRRRGQEARLRCSPMKGHSHVYWYRQLPEEGLKFMVYLQKENIIDESGMPKERFSAEFPKEGPSILRIQQVVRGDSAAYFCASSPTGIFTEAFFGQGTRLTVV.